Sequencing of this TCR beta chain was carried out in a study of technical replicates of blood from several donors. The CDR3 contains 14 residues. Germline CDR1 is GTSNPN and CDR2 is SVGIG (reference sequence). V dropped 5 bases and J dropped 10; count of bases not matched to a gene: 12. Repertoires were generated with immunoSEQ multiplex PCR, while TCRdb's copy carries only in-frame clones and drops some. The table shows around 76,000 clones, with about 90% occurring only once. This sequence was found in a human donor in good health. This chain connects TRBV30 to TRBJ2-1, with 9 bases matching TRBD1. The sequencing sample was made of T cells isolated from PBMCs. CDR3 DNA sequence: TGTGCCTGGGGACGGGACAGGGCCTCTGCCGAGCAGTTCTTC. This encodes CAWGRDRASAEQFF.